This passage covers 20 T cell receptor beta chains from one sample sequenced in a study of blood T cell repertoires in COVID-19. Assay used: immunoSEQ multiplex PCR; TCRdb lists only in-frame clones, some missing. The sample gives roughly 140,000 clones, approximately 81% of which show up once; over 8% is in the top ten. Sequenced sample: peripheral blood. The source is a human donor in a cohort sampled during active COVID-19.

The CDR3 here is CATSARTSQTTDTQYF. CDR3 nucleotide sequence: TGTGCCACCAGTGCCCGGACTAGCCAGACCACAGATACGCAGTATTTT. The gene calls are TRBV24-1 and TRBJ2-3, with TRBD2 matching over 8 bases. V lost 5 bases to trimming and J lost 2 bases; unmatched junction nucleotides: 8. The CDR3 totals 16 residues. Germline CDR1 and CDR2: KGHDR and SFDVKD.

The chain employs TRBV28 and TRBJ1-2; TRBD1 might be the D (6 bases). Per the germline V gene, CDR1 is MDHEN and CDR2 is SYDVKM. CDR3 length: 14 amino acids. Trimming pared 2 bases from V and 3 bases from J, leaving 10 bases between. The CDR3 coding sequence is TGTGCCAGCAGTTTACCCCAGGGGCACTATGGCTACACCTTC. It codes for CASSLPQGHYGYTF.

The CDR3: CASSQDDPFGFLHRSSYNSPLHF. The DNA of the CDR3 is TGTGCCAGCAGCCAAGATGACCCTTTTGGCTTCCTCCATAGGAGCTCCTATAATTCACCCCTCCACTTT. V usage is TRBV3-1 (or the pseudogene TRBV3-2) and J usage is TRBJ1-6; D is ambiguous. The CDR3 has 23 amino acids. Deletions cut 0 bases from V and 0 bases from J, with 27 bases between. Germline values: CDR1 LGHDT, CDR2 YNNKEL (reference sequence).

This clone was picked up a small number of times. The CDR3 DNA sequence: TGTGCCAGCAGCTTGGCACCGGGACAAGCCGCTGGGACCCAGTACTTC. Translated, it gives CASSLAPGQAAGTQYF. The chain links TRBV5-4 to TRBJ2-5, with a weak D call TRBD1 (6 bases). The CDR3 totals 16 residues. Trimming stripped 0 bases from V and 7 bases from J, with 19 bases between. Germline V CDR1 and CDR2: SGHNT, YYREEE (reference sequence).

The rearrangement links TRBV30 to TRBJ1-1; D not resolved. Germline V gives CDR1 GTSNPN, CDR2 SVGIG (reference sequence). V was shortened by 3 bases and J by 4 bases, with 18 bases between the two germline ends. The CDR3 runs 15 residues. CDR3 sequence reads: CAWSGRFPEPTEAFF. Written as DNA, the CDR3 is TGTGCCTGGAGCGGGAGGTTCCCCGAACCCACTGAAGCTTTCTTT.

The V gene is TRBV6-5, the J gene TRBJ1-1, with 7 bases lining up with TRBD1. CDR1 and CDR2 (germline): MNHEY, SVGAGI. The CDR3 extends over 11 amino acids. Trimming took 6 bases from V and 7 from J; bases not matched to a gene: 2. The CDR3 here is CASSGTDEAFF. The CDR3 nucleotides read TGTGCCAGCAGCGGGACAGATGAAGCTTTCTTT.

This clone has more than one count but fewer than ten. The chain combines TRBV5-8 with TRBJ2-7, with 11 bases fitting TRBD2. This CDR3 has 14 amino acids. J lost 4 bases, V lost 0 bases, and 0 bases had no gene match. From germline, CDR1 is SGHTS and CDR2 YDEGEE. This CDR3 is CASSLASGRYEQYF. CDR3 in DNA: TGTGCCAGCAGCTTGGCTAGCGGGAGGTACGAGCAGTACTTC.

The CDR3 sequence is CASSPDGTALETQYF. As DNA, the CDR3 is TGTGCCAGCAGCCCTGACGGGACAGCGCTCGAGACCCAGTACTTC. J is TRBJ2-5 and V is TRBV9, with TRBD1 identical over 7 bases. This CDR3 region has 15 residues. After removal of 4 bases from V and 5 bases from J, the junction contained 11 bases not matched to a gene. Germline V gives CDR1 SGDLS, CDR2 YYNGEE.

The chain recombines TRBV19 with TRBJ2-6, with 11 bases that match TRBD1. The CDR3 has 17 amino acids. V lost 6 bases, J lost 1 base, and 5 bases stayed unmatched. Per germline, CDR1 LNHDA and CDR2 SQIVND (reference sequence). CDR3 DNA sequence: TGTGCCAGTAGGCGAGGACAGGGGGCGTCTGGGGCCAACGTCCTGACTTTC. It translates to CASRRGQGASGANVLTF.

This chain links TRBV4-3 with TRBJ2-6; TRBD1 matches at 7 bases. V was pared by 4 bases and J by 2 bases, with 11 bases of the junction left unmatched. The CDR3 is 18 amino acids. Germline V gene lookup returns CDR1 LGHNA and CDR2 YSLEER. CDR3 nucleotide sequence: TGCGCCAGCAGCCCCAGGGGACAGCCGGTGGCTGGGGCCAACGTCCTGACTTTC. It codes for CASSPRGQPVAGANVLTF.

The rearrangement joins TRBV6-2 or TRBV6-3 to TRBJ2-2; 12 bases fit TRBD1. V lost 0 bases to trimming and J lost 7 bases; unmatched junction nucleotides: 6. Germline V gene lookup returns CDR1 MNHEY and CDR2 SVGEGT. This CDR3 is 17 amino acids long. CDR3 sequence reads: CASSYSPGQGAIGELFF. CDR3 nucleotide sequence: TGTGCCAGCAGTTACTCCCCGGGACAGGGGGCTATCGGGGAGCTGTTTTTT.

The rearrangement links TRBV7-2 to TRBJ2-5; 7 positions match TRBD1. The length of the CDR3 is 17 residues. Germline V gives CDR1 SGHTA, CDR2 FQGNSA. The V segment lost 4 bases and the J segment 4 bases; nucleotides outside the gene matches: 15. As DNA, the CDR3 is TGTGCCAGCAGCTATGGTGGGACAGCTAACCAGGCAGAGACCCAGTACTTC. It yields the protein CASSYGGTANQAETQYF.

This clone was picked up a small number of times. The chain carries TRBV5-1 and TRBJ2-7; 10 bases are shared with TRBD2. Germline V CDR1 and CDR2: SGHRS, YFSETQ. Losses at the gene ends were 0 bases for V and 4 bases for J; bases not matched to a gene: 13. This CDR3 spans 18 amino acids. CDR3 nucleotides: TGCGCCAGCAGCTTGGCCACGGTAGCGGGAGGACCCCCTTACGAGCAGTACTTC. Amino acids: CASSLATVAGGPPYEQYF.

The CDR3 region has the DNA TGTGCCAGCAGTTCTGGGGACAGGTCCCAAGAGACCCAGTACTTC. This sequence encodes CASSSGDRSQETQYF. The chain employs TRBV7-7 and TRBJ2-5, with TRBD1 matching 8 bases. The germline V gene has CDR1 SSHAT and CDR2 FNYEAQ (reference sequence). With 6 bases clipped from V and 1 base from J, the junction kept 7 bases outside the gene matches. This CDR3 is built from 15 residues.

The rearrangement links TRBV7-9 to TRBJ2-5; 10 bases align to TRBD2. J was trimmed by 5 bases and V by 11 bases; bases with no gene match: 11. CDR1 is SEHNR, CDR2 FQNEAQ, per germline (reference sequence). This CDR3 is built from 14 residues. The CDR3 DNA sequence: TGTGCCTCCGGCCTAGCGGGAGCGTCGGAGACCCAGTACTTC. Translating it yields CASGLAGASETQYF.

J is TRBJ1-1 and V is TRBV5-1; TRBD1 agrees at 7 bases. There are 15 residues in the CDR3. Germline V lookup: CDR1 SGHRS, CDR2 YFSETQ. After removal of 0 bases from V and 4 bases from J, the junction contained 6 bases not matched to a gene. Here the CDR3 reads CASSLGDREVTEAFF. As DNA, the CDR3 is TGCGCCAGCAGCTTGGGAGACAGGGAGGTCACTGAAGCTTTCTTT.

V gene TRBV6-6 combines with J gene TRBJ1-4; 7 nucleotides line up with TRBD1. This CDR3 region has 14 residues. The J segment lost 10 bases and the V segment lost 2 bases, leaving 7 bases of the junction unmatched. CDR1 and CDR2 (germline): MNHNY, SVGAGI (reference sequence). Here the CDR3 DNA reads TGTGCCAGCAGTTACGTAGACAGGGACGGAAAACTGTTTTTT. It is translated as CASSYVDRDGKLFF.

V gene TRBV27 combines with J gene TRBJ1-4; 8 positions agree with TRBD1. Germline V gene data show CDR1 as MNHEY and CDR2 as SMNVEV (reference sequence). This CDR3 is 15 amino acids long. J gave up 8 bases and V 3 bases, and 8 bases lay outside the gene matches. This chain's CDR3 is CASSFRTGRREKLFF. CDR3 nucleotides: TGTGCCAGCAGTTTTAGGACAGGGCGGCGAGAAAAACTGTTTTTT.

J is TRBJ2-7 and V is TRBV7-2; TRBD2 aligns across 9 bases. The CDR3 is made up of 13 amino acids. The V gene's germline CDR1 is SGHTA and CDR2 FQGNSA. J lost 5 bases, V lost 8 bases, and 7 bases had no gene match. As DNA, the CDR3 is TGTGCCAGCTCCGGGTCTAGCGGGAACGAGCAGTACTTC. Translating it yields CASSGSSGNEQYF.

This clone has a single count. The chain combines TRBV19 with TRBJ2-3; maybe TRBD2 (5 bases). Trimming cost V 1 base and J 5 bases, with 10 bases left between them. This CDR3 has 14 residues. Germline CDR1 is LNHDA and CDR2 is SQIVND (reference sequence). CDR3 loop: CASSIGGRGDTQYF. CDR3 nucleotides: TGTGCCAGTAGTATAGGTGGGAGAGGAGATACGCAGTATTTT.